This is a list of T cell receptor beta chains from one sample in a study of OX40 agonist ivuxolimab in advanced cancers. Repertoires were generated with immunoSEQ multiplex PCR, while TCRdb's copy carries only in-frame clones and drops some. This sample yields roughly 50,000 clones, of which 75% to 90% are seen a single time; roughly 12% belongs to the top ten. This specimen was CD4+ or CD8+ T cells sorted from blood, taken in a trial of the OX40 agonist ivuxolimab. The receptors shown here come from an adult with an advanced solid tumor such as melanoma, head and neck, liver or kidney cancer. Each CDR3 is given with its conserved first and last residue. Each record gives: clone size, D gene, J gene, V gene, CDR3 length, CDR3 protein, CDR3 DNA. A D gene is named only where the DNA matches it firmly. Not all rows give a size; the values are once, few, many and, for expanded clones, a class.

. | . | TRBJ2-7 | TRBV21-1 | 16 | CASSKGDGLDRYEQYF | TGTGCCAGCAGCAAAGGGGATGGTTTGGACCGATACGAGCAGTACTTC
. | TRBD1 | TRBJ1-5 | TRBV28 | 19 | CASSSWDRGRVGVNQPQHF | TGTGCCAGCAGTTCGTGGGACAGGGGAAGAGTGGGCGTTAATCAGCCCCAGCATTTT
. | . | TRBJ1-2 | TRBV27 | 15 | CASSAQGTSLSGYTF | TGTGCCAGCAGTGCACAGGGAACTTCTTTAAGCGGCTACACCTTC
few | TRBD1 | TRBJ1-2 | TRBV6-4 | 15 | CASSDGPRGGGGYTF | TGTGCCAGCAGTGACGGTCCCAGGGGGGGTGGAGGCTACACCTTC
many | TRBD1 | TRBJ2-1 | TRBV7-2 | 15 | CASSLSGQGGNEQFF | TGTGCCAGCAGCTTGTCGGGACAGGGGGGCAATGAGCAGTTCTTC
once | . | TRBJ2-2 | TRBV23-1 | 14 | CASSSSCPTGELFF | TGCGCCAGCAGTTCCAGCTGCCCCACCGGGGAGCTGTTTTTT
. | TRBD2 | TRBJ2-2 | TRBV9 | 15 | CASSVDGRAAGELFF | TGTGCCAGCAGCGTAGACGGGAGGGCCGCCGGGGAGCTGTTTTTT
. | . | TRBJ1-2 | TRBV29-1 | 13 | CSVGDISGYGYTF | TGCAGCGTGGGGGACATATCGGGGTATGGCTACACCTTC
. | . | TRBJ2-1 | TRBV28 | 14 | CASSFPPQYNEQFF | TGTGCCAGCAGTTTCCCGCCGCAGTACAATGAGCAGTTCTTC
. | . | TRBJ2-4 | TRBV4-2 | 13 | CASSQDRRNIQYF | TGTGCCAGCAGCCAAGATAGGAGAAACATTCAGTACTTC
. | . | TRBJ1-2 | TRBV6-5 | 13 | CASRSTGKDGYTF | TGTGCCAGCAGAAGCACAGGGAAGGATGGCTACACCTTC
. | . | TRBJ1-1 | TRBV6-5 | 13 | CASSPQRDTEAFF | TGTGCCAGCAGTCCCCAACGGGACACTGAAGCTTTCTTT
few | TRBD2 | TRBJ2-1 | TRBV7-3 | 20 | CASSLTPTASGGRRYNEQFF | TGTGCCAGCAGCTTAACCCCGACCGCAAGCGGCGGGAGAAGATACAATGAGCAGTTCTTC
. | . | TRBJ2-1 | TRBV6-1 | 17 | CASSKGKTAPGMNEQFF | TGTGCCAGCAGTAAAGGGAAAACAGCCCCCGGGATGAATGAGCAGTTCTTC
. | . | TRBJ1-5 | TRBV10-3 | 17 | CAISADRSGAGNQPQHF | TGTGCCATCAGTGCCGACCGCAGCGGAGCAGGCAATCAGCCCCAGCATTTT
. | TRBD1 | TRBJ2-3 | TRBV7-9 | 16 | CASSWEGDRGGDTQYF | TGTGCCAGCAGCTGGGAGGGGGACAGGGGAGGGGATACGCAGTATTTT
. | . | TRBJ1-5 | TRBV4-3 | 15 | CASSQEAGSNQPQHF | TGCGCCAGCAGCCAAGAGGCAGGTAGCAATCAGCCCCAGCATTTT
. | TRBD2 | TRBJ2-1 | TRBV10-1 | 16 | CASSDLGLAGVNEQFF | TGCGCCAGCAGTGACCTGGGACTAGCGGGGGTCAATGAGCAGTTCTTC
. | . | TRBJ1-5 | TRBV6-1 | 15 | CASSEREGSNQPQHF | TGTGCCAGCAGTGAACGAGAAGGGAGCAATCAGCCCCAGCATTTT
medium-sized | . | TRBJ2-1 | TRBV29-1 | 16 | CSVDQVGQESYNEQFF | TGCAGCGTTGATCAGGTCGGGCAGGAGTCGTACAATGAGCAGTTCTTC
. | . | TRBJ1-3 | TRBV5-6 | 17 | CASSLALEGKSGNTIYF | TGTGCCAGCAGCTTGGCGTTGGAGGGAAAGAGCGGAAACACCATATATTTT
. | TRBD2 | TRBJ2-1 | TRBV19 | 15 | CASSLGGRIYNEQFF | TGTGCCAGTAGCTTGGGGGGGAGGATCTACAATGAGCAGTTCTTC
. | . | TRBJ2-5 | TRBV6-5 | 11 | CASSYLETQYF | TGTGCCAGCAGTTATTTAGAGACCCAGTACTTC
. | . | TRBJ2-5 | TRBV2 | 11 | CASSPEETQYF | TGTGCCAGCAGTCCGGAAGAGACCCAGTACTTC
few | . | TRBJ2-1 | TRBV7-3 | 16 | CASSLRIGGTVNEQFF | TGTGCCAGCAGTTTAAGGATAGGGGGGACTGTCAATGAGCAGTTCTTC
. | . | TRBJ1-6 | TRBV27 | 17 | CASSPRQSSSYNSPLHF | TGTGCCAGCAGCCCCCGACAGTCCAGCTCCTATAATTCACCCCTCCACTTT
once | . | TRBJ2-5 | TRBV19 | 13 | CASSQDDQETQYF | TGTGCCAGTAGTCAGGACGATCAAGAGACCCAGTACTTC
once | TRBD2 | TRBJ2-1 | TRBV6-5 | 16 | CASSYLPSGSYNEQFF | TGTGCCAGCAGTTACTTGCCTAGCGGCTCCTACAATGAGCAGTTCTTC
. | TRBD1 | TRBJ1-5 | TRBV19 | 15 | CASSTDRGRSQPQHF | TGTGCCAGTAGTACAGACAGGGGTCGGAGCCAGCCCCAGCATTTT
. | TRBD2 | TRBJ2-5 | TRBV9 | 16 | CASSVGQRGFGETQYF | TGTGCCAGCAGCGTAGGGCAGCGGGGGTTCGGAGAGACCCAGTACTTC
. | TRBD2 | TRBJ2-3 | TRBV27 | 15 | CASSFAAGGPDTQYF | TGTGCCAGCAGTTTCGCGGCGGGAGGGCCAGATACGCAGTATTTT
. | TRBD2 | TRBJ2-2 | TRBV27 | 14 | CASSSGTIIGELFF | TGTGCCAGCAGTTCTGGGACTATCATCGGGGAGCTGTTTTTT
once | . | TRBJ1-2 | TRBV5-1 | 15 | CASSEGGPIPDGYTF | TGCGCCAGCAGCGAAGGAGGACCGATCCCTGATGGCTACACCTTC
. | . | TRBJ2-7 | TRBV20-1 | 11 | CSASALYEQYF | TGCAGTGCCTCGGCTCTCTACGAGCAGTACTTC
once | . | TRBJ1-5 | TRBV15 | 16 | CATSGSGTLSNQPQHF | TGTGCCACTTCAGGCTCCGGGACACTAAGTAATCAGCCCCAGCATTTT
. | TRBD1 | TRBJ1-3 | TRBV9 | 16 | CASTRNRGGFGNTIYF | TGTGCCAGCACCCGAAACAGGGGTGGTTTTGGAAACACCATATATTTT
. | . | TRBJ2-6 | TRBV28 | 16 | CASSLPAVSGANVLTF | TGTGCCAGCAGTTTACCCGCGGTCTCTGGGGCCAACGTCCTGACTTTC
. | . | TRBJ1-2 | TRBV2 | 15 | CASSERRAANYGYTF | TGTGCCAGCAGTGAGAGGCGGGCAGCTAACTATGGCTACACCTTC
. | TRBD1 | TRBJ1-1 | TRBV28 | 15 | CASSLGQGLRGGAFF | TGTGCCAGCAGTTTAGGACAGGGCCTTCGTGGGGGAGCTTTCTTT
. | TRBD1 | TRBJ2-2 | TRBV28 | 16 | CASNRPGGSNTGELFF | TGTGCCAGCAACCGACCAGGGGGCTCAAACACCGGGGAGCTGTTTTTT